This TCR beta chain was recorded in a study of blood T cell repertoires in COVID-19 (dated by TCRdb to the early 2020s). In terms of the full investigation: Samples from collaborators originated in the United States, Italy and Spain and spanned both the acute and convalescent phases of COVID-19. HLA class I and class II types, where available, came from metadata supplied by the sample provider rather than from assay-based typing. Subjects who had been exposed to COVID-19, were actively infected with it, or had recovered from it provided the deeply sampled blood TCRbeta repertoires that made up the dataset. The prospective study material was composed of cDNA or gDNA derived from T cells, B-cell-depleted T cells, or PBMCs. The samples were drawn from the first 160 participants of the ongoing ImmuneRACE study and from 1,254 subjects provided by 6 global collaborators. Nearly every sample came with metadata listing a de-identified subject ID, COVID-19 status, age in years and sex. The repertoires were made available in a free public database intended to serve as a resource for research on the immune response to SARS-CoV-2. Paper-wide results and their limitations: The amount of clinical and demographic metadata varied by source and participant and was provided uncurated.

In regard to this clone: Its antigen specificity is not known. The record has no base qualities; no much larger clone is one base away.

The immunoSEQ Assay, a bias-controlled multiplex PCR, was used to amplify TCRbeta CDR3 regions from genomic DNA. The authors processed their data as follows. Within the assay, amplification of reference gene primers was used to estimate how many nucleated cells each sample contained. To quantify the absolute abundance of each unique TCRbeta CDR3 rearrangement, sequence reads were collapsed and filtered. Productive Simpson clonality was computed per sample as the square root of Simpson's diversity index over productive rearrangements. In its TCRdb copy, this immuneACCESS table keeps in-frame sequences only and misses some clones. Where compared with another copy, unresolved V genes explain less than half of these, and the others have no known cause. V, J and clone size derive from that table, while D and trimming were established from the DNA sequence. The sample has roughly 80,000 clones on record, about 92% of them singletons. The ten largest clones represent 16% of the sample.

Collaborating institutions collected whole blood in K2EDTA tubes following their own protocols. For TCRbeta analysis, collaborators shipped samples as frozen whole blood, isolated PBMCs, or DNA extracted from either of those sample types. Unmatched junction bases come to 6, with V trimmed by 6 bases and J by 2 bases. The CDR1 and CDR2 encoded by the germline V gene are WSHSY and SAAADI. CDR3 length: 14 amino acids, cysteine to phenylalanine. Of all the DNA, just the CDR3 is kept, 42 bases in frame from base 1. This TCR was recovered from a woman over 75 with active or convalescent COVID-19. The source material was peripheral blood. This chain joins TRBV10-2 to TRBJ2-7, with TRBD1 identical over 8 junction bases. The nucleotide sequence is TGCGCCAGCAGAGGACAGGGCCTTACCTACGAGCAGTACTTC. It is translated as CASRGQGLTYEQYF.